This T cell receptor (beta chain) was recorded in a study of T-cell reconstitution after alpha-beta-depleted transplantation in children. Notes on the study in general: Certain patients had high TCRbeta diversity at day 60, and it came from recipient T cells and thymic progenitors that survived.

It was with unique molecular identifiers that the TCRbeta library was prepared. Each CDR3 protein is one row after TCRdb ran MiXCR on the PCR reads. The sample has roughly 500,000 distinct CDR3 sequences; under 12% are singletons. This clonotype was observed many times. The antigen is unknown. Sequencing used PBMCs, obtained before TCRalphabeta/CD19-depleted stem cell transplant. The sequence came from a child aged 2 to 9 with inherited bone marrow failure, due to receive a stem cell transplant.

The CDR3 DNA sequence: TGTGCCAGCAGTTGGCCCGAATCTAGCGGGAGTCCCACCGGGGAGCTGTTTTTT. It yields the protein CASSWPESSGSPTGELFF. V and J are TRBV12-3 or TRBV12-4 and TRBJ2-2; 10 nucleotides agree with TRBD2. The CDR3 length is 18 residues. Germline trimming cut 4 bases from V and 4 bases from J; bases unmatched to any gene: 12.